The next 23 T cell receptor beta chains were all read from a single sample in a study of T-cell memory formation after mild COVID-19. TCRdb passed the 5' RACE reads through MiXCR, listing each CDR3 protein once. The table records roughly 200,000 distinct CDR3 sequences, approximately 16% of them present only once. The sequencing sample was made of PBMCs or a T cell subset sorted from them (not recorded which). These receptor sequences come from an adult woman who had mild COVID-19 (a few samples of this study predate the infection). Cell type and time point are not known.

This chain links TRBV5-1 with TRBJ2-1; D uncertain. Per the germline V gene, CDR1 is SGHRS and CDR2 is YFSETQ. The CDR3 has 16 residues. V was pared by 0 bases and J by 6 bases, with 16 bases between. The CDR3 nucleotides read TGCGCCAGCAGCTTGGACCTAGTTAAGTTAGGCAATGAGCAGTTCTTC. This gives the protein CASSLDLVKLGNEQFF.

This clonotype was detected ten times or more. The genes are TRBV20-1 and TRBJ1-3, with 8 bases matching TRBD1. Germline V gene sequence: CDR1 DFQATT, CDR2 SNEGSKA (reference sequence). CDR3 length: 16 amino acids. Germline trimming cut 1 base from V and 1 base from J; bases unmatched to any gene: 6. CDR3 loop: CSARVGQGASGNTIYF. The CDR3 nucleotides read TGCAGTGCTAGAGTGGGCCAGGGGGCGTCTGGAAACACCATATATTTT.

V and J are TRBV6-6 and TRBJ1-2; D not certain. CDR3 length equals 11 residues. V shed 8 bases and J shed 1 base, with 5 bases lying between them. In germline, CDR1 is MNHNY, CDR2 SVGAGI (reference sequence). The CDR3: CASGDNYGYTF. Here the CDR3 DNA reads TGTGCCAGCGGAGATAACTATGGCTACACCTTC.

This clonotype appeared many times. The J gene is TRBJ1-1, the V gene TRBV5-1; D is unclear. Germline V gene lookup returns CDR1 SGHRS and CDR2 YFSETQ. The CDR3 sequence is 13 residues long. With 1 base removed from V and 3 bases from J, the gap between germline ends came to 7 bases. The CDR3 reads CASSLTWDTEAFF. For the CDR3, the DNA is TGCGCCAGCAGCTTGACCTGGGACACTGAAGCTTTCTTT.

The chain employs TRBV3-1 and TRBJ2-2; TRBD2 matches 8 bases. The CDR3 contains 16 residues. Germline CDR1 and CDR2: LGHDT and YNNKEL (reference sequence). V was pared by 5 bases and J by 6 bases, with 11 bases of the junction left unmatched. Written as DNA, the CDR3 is TGTGCCAGCAGCTACTCGGGACTAGGATTCGCCGGGGAGCTGTTTTTT. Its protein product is CASSYSGLGFAGELFF.

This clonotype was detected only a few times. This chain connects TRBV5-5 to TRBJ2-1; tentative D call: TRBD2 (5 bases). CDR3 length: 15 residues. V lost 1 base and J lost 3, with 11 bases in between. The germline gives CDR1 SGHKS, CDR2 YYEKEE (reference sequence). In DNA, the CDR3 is TGTGCCAGCAGCTTGACAGTGAGGGACTACAATGAGCAGTTCTTC. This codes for CASSLTVRDYNEQFF.

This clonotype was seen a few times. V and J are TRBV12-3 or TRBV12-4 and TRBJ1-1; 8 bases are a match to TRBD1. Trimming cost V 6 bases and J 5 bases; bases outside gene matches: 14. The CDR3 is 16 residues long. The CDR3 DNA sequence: TGTGCCAGCAGCAAAGGGACAGGACCGTCCAAAACTGAAGCTTTCTTT. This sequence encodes CASSKGTGPSKTEAFF.

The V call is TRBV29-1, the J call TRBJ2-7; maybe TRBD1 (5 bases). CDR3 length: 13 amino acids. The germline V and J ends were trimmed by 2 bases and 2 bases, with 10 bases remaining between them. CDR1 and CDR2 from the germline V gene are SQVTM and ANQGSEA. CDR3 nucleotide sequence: TGCAGCGTTGAAAAGGGGATAGCCTACGAGCAGTACTTC. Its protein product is CSVEKGIAYEQYF.

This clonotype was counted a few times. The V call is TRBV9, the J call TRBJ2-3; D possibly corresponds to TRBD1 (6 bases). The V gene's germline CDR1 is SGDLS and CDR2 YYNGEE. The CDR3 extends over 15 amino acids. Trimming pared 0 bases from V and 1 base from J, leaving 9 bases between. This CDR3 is CASSVAPGGTDTQYF. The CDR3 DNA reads TGTGCCAGCAGCGTAGCTCCAGGGGGCACAGATACGCAGTATTTT.

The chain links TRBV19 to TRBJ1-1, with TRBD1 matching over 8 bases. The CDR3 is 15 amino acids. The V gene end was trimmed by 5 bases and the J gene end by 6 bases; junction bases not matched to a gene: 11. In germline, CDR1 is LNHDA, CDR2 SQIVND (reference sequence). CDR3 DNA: TGTGCCAGTAGTCCTCGCCAGACAGGGGCCGCTGAAGCTTTCTTT. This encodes CASSPRQTGAAEAFF. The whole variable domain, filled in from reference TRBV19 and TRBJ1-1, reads DGGITQSPKYLFRKEGQNVTLSCEQNLNHDAMYWYRQDPGQGLRLIYYSQIVNDFQKGDIAEGYSVSREKKESFPLTVTSAQKNPTAFYLCASSPRQTGAAEAFFGQGTRLTVV.

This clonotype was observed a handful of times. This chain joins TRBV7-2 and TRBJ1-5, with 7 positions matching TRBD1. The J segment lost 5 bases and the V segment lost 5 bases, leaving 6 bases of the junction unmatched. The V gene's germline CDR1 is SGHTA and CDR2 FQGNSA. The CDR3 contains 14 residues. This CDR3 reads CASSNRQGDQPQHF. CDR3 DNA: TGTGCCAGCAGCAACCGACAGGGAGATCAGCCCCAGCATTTT.

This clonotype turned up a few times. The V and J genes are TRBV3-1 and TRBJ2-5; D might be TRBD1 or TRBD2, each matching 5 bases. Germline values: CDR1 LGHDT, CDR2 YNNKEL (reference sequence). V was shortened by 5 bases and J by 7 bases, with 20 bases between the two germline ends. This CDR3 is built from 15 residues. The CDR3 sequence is CASSAYGDPRATQYF. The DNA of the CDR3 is TGTGCCAGCAGCGCATACGGGGACCCCAGGGCGACCCAGTACTTC.

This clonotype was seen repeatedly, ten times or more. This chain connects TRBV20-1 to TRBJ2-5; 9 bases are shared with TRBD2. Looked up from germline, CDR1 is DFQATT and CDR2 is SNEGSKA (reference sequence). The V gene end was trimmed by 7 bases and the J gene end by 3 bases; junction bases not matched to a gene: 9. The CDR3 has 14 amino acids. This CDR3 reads CSVPSLAGKETQYF. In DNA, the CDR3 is TGCAGTGTTCCGTCCCTAGCGGGGAAAGAGACCCAGTACTTC.

The CDR3 bases are TGTGCCAGCAGCCTCGGGTCCAGGGCAGAGACCCAGTACTTC. Encoded protein: CASSLGSRAETQYF. The chain recombines TRBV7-2 with TRBJ2-5, with D perhaps matching TRBD1 (5 bases). Germline V gene sequence: CDR1 SGHTA, CDR2 FQGNSA. V gave up 5 bases and J gave up 4 bases, with 14 bases separating them. CDR3 length equals 14 residues.

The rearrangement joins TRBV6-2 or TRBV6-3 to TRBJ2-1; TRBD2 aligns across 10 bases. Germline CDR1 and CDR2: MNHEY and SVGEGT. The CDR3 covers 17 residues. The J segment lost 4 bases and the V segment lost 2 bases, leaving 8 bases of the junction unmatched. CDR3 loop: CASSYILRAGGYNEQFF. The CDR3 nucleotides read TGTGCCAGCAGTTACATTCTAAGAGCGGGAGGGTACAATGAGCAGTTCTTC.

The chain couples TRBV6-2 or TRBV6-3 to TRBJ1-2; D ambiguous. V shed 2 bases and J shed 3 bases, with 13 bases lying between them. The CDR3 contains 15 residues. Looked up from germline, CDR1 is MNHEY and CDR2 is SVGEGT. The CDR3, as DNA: TGTGCCAGCAGTTACCCGTCCCGGCGGGACTATGGCTACACCTTC. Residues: CASSYPSRRDYGYTF.

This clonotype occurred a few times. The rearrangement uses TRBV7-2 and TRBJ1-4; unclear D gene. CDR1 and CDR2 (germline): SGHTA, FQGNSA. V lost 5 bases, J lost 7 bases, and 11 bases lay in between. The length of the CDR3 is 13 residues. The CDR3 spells CASSRRTSEKLFF. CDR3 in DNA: TGTGCCAGCAGCCGGAGGACGAGTGAAAAACTGTTTTTT.

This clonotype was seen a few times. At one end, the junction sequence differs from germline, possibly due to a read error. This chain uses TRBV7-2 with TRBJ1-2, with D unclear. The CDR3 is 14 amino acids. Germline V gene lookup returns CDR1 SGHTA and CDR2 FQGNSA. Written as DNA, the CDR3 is TGTGCCAGCAGCCCTGGAGGAGATATTATGGCTATTGGCTTC. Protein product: CASSPGGDIMAIGF.

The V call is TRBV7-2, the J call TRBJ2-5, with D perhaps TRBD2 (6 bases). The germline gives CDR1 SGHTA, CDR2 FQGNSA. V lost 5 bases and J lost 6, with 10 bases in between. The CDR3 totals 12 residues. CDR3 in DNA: TGTGCCAGCAGCCGGGACTTAAAGACCCAGTACTTC. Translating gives CASSRDLKTQYF.

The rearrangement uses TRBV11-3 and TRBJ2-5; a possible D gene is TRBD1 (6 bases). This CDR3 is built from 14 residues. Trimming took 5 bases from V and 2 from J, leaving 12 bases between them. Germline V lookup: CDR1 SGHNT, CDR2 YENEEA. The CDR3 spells CASSTDRMQETQYF. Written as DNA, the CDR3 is TGTGCCAGCAGCACCGACAGGATGCAAGAGACCCAGTACTTC. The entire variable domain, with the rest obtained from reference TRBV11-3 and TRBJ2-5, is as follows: EAGVVQSPRYKIIEKKQPVAFWCNPISGHNTLYWYLQNLGQGPELLIRYENEEAVDDSQLPKDRFSAERLKGVDSTLKIQPAELGDSAVYLCASSTDRMQETQYFGPGTRLLVL.

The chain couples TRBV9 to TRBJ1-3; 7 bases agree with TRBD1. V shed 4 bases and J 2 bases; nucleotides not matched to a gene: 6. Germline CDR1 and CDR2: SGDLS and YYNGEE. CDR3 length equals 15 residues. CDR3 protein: CASSPRQGAGNTIYF. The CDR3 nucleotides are TGTGCCAGCAGCCCTCGACAGGGCGCTGGAAACACCATATATTTT. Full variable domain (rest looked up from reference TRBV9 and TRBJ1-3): DSGVTQTPKHLITATGQRVTLRCSPRSGDLSVYWYQQSLDQGLQFLIQYYNGEERAKGNILERFSAQQFPDLHSELNLSSLELGDSALYFCASSPRQGAGNTIYFGEGSWLTVV.

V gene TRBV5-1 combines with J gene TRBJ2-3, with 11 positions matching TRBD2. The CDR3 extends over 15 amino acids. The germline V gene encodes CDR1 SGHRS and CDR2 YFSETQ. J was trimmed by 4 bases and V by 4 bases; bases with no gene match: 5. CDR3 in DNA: TGCGCCAGCAGCCCGGGACTAGCGGCGTCAGATACGCAGTATTTT. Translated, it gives CASSPGLAASDTQYF.

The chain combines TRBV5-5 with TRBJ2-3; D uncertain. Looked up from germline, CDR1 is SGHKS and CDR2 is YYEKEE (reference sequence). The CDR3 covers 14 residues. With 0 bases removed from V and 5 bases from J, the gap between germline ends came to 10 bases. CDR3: CASSLDGRLDTQYF. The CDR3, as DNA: TGTGCCAGCAGCTTGGATGGACGGTTAGATACGCAGTATTTT.